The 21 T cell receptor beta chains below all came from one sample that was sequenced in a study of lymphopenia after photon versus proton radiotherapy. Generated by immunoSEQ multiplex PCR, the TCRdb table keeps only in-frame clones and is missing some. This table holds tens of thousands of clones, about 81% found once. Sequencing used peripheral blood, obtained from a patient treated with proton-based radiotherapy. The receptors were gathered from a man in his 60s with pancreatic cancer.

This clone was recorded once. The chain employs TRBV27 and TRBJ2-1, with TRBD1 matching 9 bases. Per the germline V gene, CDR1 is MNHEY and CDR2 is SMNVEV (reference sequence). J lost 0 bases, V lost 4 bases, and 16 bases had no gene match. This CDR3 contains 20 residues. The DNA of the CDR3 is TGTGCCAGCAGTTCGGGGACAGGGAAGAGGATCGGGGGCTCCTACAATGAGCAGTTCTTC. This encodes CASSSGTGKRIGGSYNEQFF.

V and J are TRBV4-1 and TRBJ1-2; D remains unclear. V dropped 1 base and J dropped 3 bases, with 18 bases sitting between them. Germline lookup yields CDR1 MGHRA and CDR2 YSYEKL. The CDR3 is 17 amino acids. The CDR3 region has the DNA TGCGCCAGCAGCCAAGTTTTCATGCGGATTACCTACTATGGCTACACCTTC. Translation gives CASSQVFMRITYYGYTF.

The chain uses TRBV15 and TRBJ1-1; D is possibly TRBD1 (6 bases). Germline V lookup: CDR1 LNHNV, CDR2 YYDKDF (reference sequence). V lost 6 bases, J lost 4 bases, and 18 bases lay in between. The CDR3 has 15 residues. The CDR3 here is CATRVHGGMSTEAFF. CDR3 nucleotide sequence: TGTGCCACCAGAGTTCACGGGGGCATGAGCACTGAAGCTTTCTTT.

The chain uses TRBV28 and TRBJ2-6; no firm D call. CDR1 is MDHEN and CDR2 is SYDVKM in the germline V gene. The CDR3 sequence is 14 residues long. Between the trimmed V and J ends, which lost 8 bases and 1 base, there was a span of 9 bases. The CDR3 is CASYHSSGANVLTF. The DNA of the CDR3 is TGTGCCAGCTACCACAGTTCTGGGGCCAACGTCCTGACTTTC.

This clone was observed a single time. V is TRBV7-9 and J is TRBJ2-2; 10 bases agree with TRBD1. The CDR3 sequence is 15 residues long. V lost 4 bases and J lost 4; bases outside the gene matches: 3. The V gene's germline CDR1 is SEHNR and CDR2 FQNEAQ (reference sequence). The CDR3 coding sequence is TGTGCCAGCAGCTCTTGGACAGGGGGCACCGGGGAGCTGTTTTTT. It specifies CASSSWTGGTGELFF.

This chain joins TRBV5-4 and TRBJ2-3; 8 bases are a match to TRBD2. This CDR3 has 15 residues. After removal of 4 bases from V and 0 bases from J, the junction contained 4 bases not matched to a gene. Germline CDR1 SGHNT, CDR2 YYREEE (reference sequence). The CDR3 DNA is TGTGCCAGCAGCCCGCCTAGCGGGAGCACAGATACGCAGTATTTT. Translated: CASSPPSGSTDTQYF. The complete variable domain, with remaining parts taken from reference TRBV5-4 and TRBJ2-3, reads ETGVTQSPTHLIKTRGQQVTLRCSSQSGHNTVSWYQQALGQGPQFIFQYYREEENGRGNFPPRFSGLQFPNYSSELNVNALELDDSALYLCASSPPSGSTDTQYFGPGTRLTVL.

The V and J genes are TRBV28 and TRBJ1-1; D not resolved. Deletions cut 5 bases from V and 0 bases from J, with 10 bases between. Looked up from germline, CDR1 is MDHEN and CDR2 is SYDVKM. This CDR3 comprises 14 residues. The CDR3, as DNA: TGTGCCAGCAGTGACGGACGGATGAACACTGAAGCTTTCTTT. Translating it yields CASSDGRMNTEAFF.

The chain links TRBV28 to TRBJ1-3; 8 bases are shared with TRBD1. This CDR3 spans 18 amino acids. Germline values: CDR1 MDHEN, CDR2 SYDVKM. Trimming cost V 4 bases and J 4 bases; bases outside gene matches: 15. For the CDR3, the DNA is TGTGCCAGCAGTTCCCCGGCAGGACAGGGTAGCTACGGAAACACCATATATTTT. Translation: CASSSPAGQGSYGNTIYF. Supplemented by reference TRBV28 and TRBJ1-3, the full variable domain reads DVKVTQSSRYLVKRTGEKVFLECVQDMDHENMFWYRQDPGLGLRLIYFSYDVKMKEKGDIPEGYSVSREKKERFSLILESASTNQTSMYLCASSSPAGQGSYGNTIYFGEGSWLTVV.

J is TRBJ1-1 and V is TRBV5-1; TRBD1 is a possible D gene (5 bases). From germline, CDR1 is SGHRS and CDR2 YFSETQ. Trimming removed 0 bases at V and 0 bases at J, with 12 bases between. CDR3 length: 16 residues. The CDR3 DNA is TGCGCCAGCAGCTTGGTCGTGAGGGGAATGAACACTGAAGCTTTCTTT. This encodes CASSLVVRGMNTEAFF.

CDR3 amino acids: CASSVAANAYNEQFF. CDR3 nucleotides: TGTGCCAGCAGCGTAGCGGCTAACGCCTACAATGAGCAGTTCTTC. J is TRBJ2-1 and V is TRBV9, with D unresolved. The germline V gene has CDR1 SGDLS and CDR2 YYNGEE. The ends were cut back, 0 bases at V and 2 bases at J, with 9 bases in the middle. The CDR3 is 15 amino acids.

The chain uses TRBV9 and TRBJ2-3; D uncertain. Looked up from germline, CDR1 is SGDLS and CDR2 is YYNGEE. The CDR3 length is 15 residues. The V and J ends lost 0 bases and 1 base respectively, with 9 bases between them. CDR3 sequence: CASSVANSGTDTQYF. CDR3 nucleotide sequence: TGTGCCAGCAGCGTAGCCAACTCAGGCACAGATACGCAGTATTTT.

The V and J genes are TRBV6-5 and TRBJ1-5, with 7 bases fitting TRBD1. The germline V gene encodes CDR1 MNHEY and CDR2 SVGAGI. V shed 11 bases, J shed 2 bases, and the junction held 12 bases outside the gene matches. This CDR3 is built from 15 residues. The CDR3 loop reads CASKQGYRGNQPQHF. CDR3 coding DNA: TGTGCCTCCAAACAGGGGTACAGGGGCAATCAGCCCCAGCATTTT.

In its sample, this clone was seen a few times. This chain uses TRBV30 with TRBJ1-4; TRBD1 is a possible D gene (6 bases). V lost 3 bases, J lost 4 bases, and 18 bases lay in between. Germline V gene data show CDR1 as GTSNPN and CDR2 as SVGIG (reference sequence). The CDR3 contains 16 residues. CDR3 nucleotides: TGTGCCTGGAGCTCTTGGGGGGACATCCTTAATGAAAAACTGTTTTTT. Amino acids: CAWSSWGDILNEKLFF. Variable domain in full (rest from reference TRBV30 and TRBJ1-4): SQTIHQWPATLVQPVGSPLSLECTVEGTSNPNLYWYRQAAGRGLQLLFYSVGIGQISSEVPQNLSASRPQDRQFILSSKKLLLSDSGFYLCAWSSWGDILNEKLFFGSGTQLSVL.

The CDR3 DNA follows: TGTGCCAGCAGCGTAGCTCCGAGCGGGGTCTTATCCTACGAGCAGTACTTC. Protein product: CASSVAPSGVLSYEQYF. The chain carries TRBV9 and TRBJ2-7; 7 positions match TRBD2. Germline CDR1 SGDLS, CDR2 YYNGEE. The J segment lost 1 base and the V segment lost 0 bases, leaving 10 bases of the junction unmatched. This CDR3 is built from 17 residues.

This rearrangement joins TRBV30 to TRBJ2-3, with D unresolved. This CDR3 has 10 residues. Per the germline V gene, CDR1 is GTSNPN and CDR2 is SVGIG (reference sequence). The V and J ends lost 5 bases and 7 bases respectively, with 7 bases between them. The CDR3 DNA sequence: TGTGCCTGGGGTAGCTATACGCAGTATTTT. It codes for CAWGSYTQYF.

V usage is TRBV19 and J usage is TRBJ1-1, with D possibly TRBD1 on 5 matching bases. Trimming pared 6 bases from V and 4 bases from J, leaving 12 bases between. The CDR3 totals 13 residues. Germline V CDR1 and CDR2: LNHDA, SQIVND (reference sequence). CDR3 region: CASRLGGGTEAFF. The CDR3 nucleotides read TGTGCCAGTAGATTGGGCGGGGGCACTGAAGCTTTCTTT.

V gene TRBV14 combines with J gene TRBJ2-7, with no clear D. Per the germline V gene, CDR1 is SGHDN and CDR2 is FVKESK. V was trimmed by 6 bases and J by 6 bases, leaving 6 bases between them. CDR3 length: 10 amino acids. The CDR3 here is CASSLCEQYF. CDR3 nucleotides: TGTGCCAGCAGTTTGTGCGAGCAGTACTTC.

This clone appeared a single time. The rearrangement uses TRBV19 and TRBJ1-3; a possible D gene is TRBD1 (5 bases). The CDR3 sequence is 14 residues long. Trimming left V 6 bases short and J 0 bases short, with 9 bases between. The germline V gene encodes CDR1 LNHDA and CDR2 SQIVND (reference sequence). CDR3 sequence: CASSWGSSGNTIYF. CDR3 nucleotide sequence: TGTGCCAGTAGCTGGGGCAGCTCTGGAAACACCATATATTTT.

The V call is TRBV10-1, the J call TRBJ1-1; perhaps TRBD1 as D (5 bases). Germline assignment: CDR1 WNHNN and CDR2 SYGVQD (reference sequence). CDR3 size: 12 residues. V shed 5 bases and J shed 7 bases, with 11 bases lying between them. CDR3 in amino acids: CASSPAGGEAFF. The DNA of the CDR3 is TGCGCCAGCAGTCCAGCCGGGGGTGAAGCTTTCTTT.

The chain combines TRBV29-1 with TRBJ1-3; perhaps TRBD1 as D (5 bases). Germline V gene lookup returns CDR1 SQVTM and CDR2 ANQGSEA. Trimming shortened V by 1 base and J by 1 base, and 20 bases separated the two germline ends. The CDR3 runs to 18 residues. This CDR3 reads CSVEAMGGGARSGNTIYF. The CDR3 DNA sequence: TGCAGCGTTGAAGCCATGGGGGGAGGGGCTAGATCTGGAAACACCATATATTTT.

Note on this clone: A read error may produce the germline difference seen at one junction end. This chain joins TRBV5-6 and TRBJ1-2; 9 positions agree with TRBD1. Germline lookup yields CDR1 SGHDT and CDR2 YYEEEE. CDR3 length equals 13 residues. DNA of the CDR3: TGTGCCAGCAGCTTGGTGGGACAGGGACAAAAGTGGTTC. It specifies CASSLVGQGQKWF.